Listed below are T cell receptor beta chains from one sample, sequenced in a study of control samples from healthy donors and cancer patients. Sequencing used immunoSEQ multiplex PCR; TCRdb keeps in-frame clones, though not all of them. The sample comprises 150,000 or so clones, around nine tenths of which are singletons, and more than 10% rests with the top ten. Sequenced input: blood. All receptors derive from a young man in good health. The CDR3 runs from the conserved cysteine through the conserved F or W. The order of the fields is V gene, D gene, J gene, clone size, CDR3 DNA, CDR3 protein. A D gene is named only where the DNA matches it firmly. Expanded clones get a size class; other rows say once, few or many, or leave the size out.

>TRBV6-5|.|TRBJ1-3|.
TGTGCCAGCAGGTTGGATGCGGGCTCTGGAAACACCATATATTTT
CASRLDAGSGNTIYF
>TRBV20-1|.|TRBJ2-1|.
TGCAGTGCTAGTGGGTGGGCTGAGCAGTTCTTC
CSASGWAEQFF
>TRBV10-3|.|TRBJ2-7|.
TGTGCCATCAGTGGATCTTTCGAGCAGTACTTC
CAISGSFEQYF
>TRBV6-4|.|TRBJ2-3|.
TGTGCCAGCAGTGACGGCACAGATACGCAGTATTTT
CASSDGTDTQYF
>TRBV19|TRBD1|TRBJ1-5|.
TGTGCCAGTAGTGCCCCCAGGGGGGGGGAAAATCAGCCCCAGCATTTT
CASSAPRGGENQPQHF
>TRBV27|.|TRBJ2-1|.
TGTGCCAGCAGGCTACTTAATGAGCAGTTCTTC
CASRLLNEQFF
>TRBV28|.|TRBJ2-3|.
TGTGCCAGCAGTTTAAGGGACCGGGACACCACAGATACGCAGTATTTT
CASSLRDRDTTDTQYF
>TRBV9|.|TRBJ1-3|.
TGTGCCAGCAGCGTAGTGGACGCGTCCTCTGGAAACACCATATATTTT
CASSVVDASSGNTIYF
>TRBV5-1|.|TRBJ2-7|.
TGCGCCAGCAGCACCTCTGGACCGGGATCCTATCCGTACTTC
CASSTSGPGSYPYF
>TRBV7-9|.|TRBJ1-1|.
TGTGCCAGCAGCTTACAAGGGGGGAACACTGAAGCTTTCTTT
CASSLQGGNTEAFF
>TRBV5-1|.|TRBJ2-1|.
TGCGCCAGTTACACGGACACCTACTACTACAATGAGCAGTTCTTC
CASYTDTYYYNEQFF
>TRBV19|.|TRBJ1-1|.
TGTGCCAGTAGTGAGGCCCCAATTGGGAACACTGAAGCTTTCTTT
CASSEAPIGNTEAFF
>TRBV29-1|.|TRBJ1-2|.
TGCAGCGGTACTACTGGTTTTGGGGGCTACACCTTC
CSGTTGFGGYTF
>TRBV2|TRBD1|TRBJ1-1|.
TGTGCCAGCAACCTCCCACAGGGGGCCAACACTGAAGCTTTCTTT
CASNLPQGANTEAFF
>TRBV27|TRBD1|TRBJ1-2|.
TGTGCCAGCAGGGGGACAGGGCGATTTAGGGGCTACACCTTC
CASRGTGRFRGYTF
>TRBV19|.|TRBJ1-1|.
TGTGCCAGTAGGAATGGACAATTAGTGAACACTGAAGCTTTCTTT
CASRNGQLVNTEAFF
>TRBV24-1|.|TRBJ1-3|.
TGTGCCACCAGTGATTATAACCCTCTCTCTGGAAACACCATATATTTT
CATSDYNPLSGNTIYF
>TRBV6-5|TRBD1|TRBJ1-6|.
TGTGCCACCAGGGTGGGACAGGTCAACTCACCCCTCCACTTT
CATRVGQVNSPLHF
>TRBV5-4|.|TRBJ1-1|.
TGTGCCAGCAGCTCCCGATCGTCCATGAACACTGAAGCTTTCTTT
CASSSRSSMNTEAFF
>TRBV5-5|TRBD1|TRBJ1-3|.
TGTGCCAGCAGCTTAGGGCGACAGGGGTCAAGCAACACCATATATTTT
CASSLGRQGSSNTIYF
>TRBV7-2|TRBD2|TRBJ2-7|.
TGTGCCAGCAGCCAGACTAGCGGATCCTTCGGCGAGCAGTACTTC
CASSQTSGSFGEQYF
>TRBV6-2/TRBV6-3|TRBD2|TRBJ2-7|.
TGTGCCAGCAGTTCAAAGGGACTAGCGGGAGTCTCCTACGAGCAGTACTTC
CASSSKGLAGVSYEQYF
>TRBV6-2/TRBV6-3|.|TRBJ1-2|.
TGTGCCAGCAGTGGGGCAGGGGTGCCCAACTATGGCTACACCTTC
CASSGAGVPNYGYTF
>TRBV28|.|TRBJ1-2|.
TGTGCCAGCAGTCCGACGGCGAACTATGGCTACACCTTC
CASSPTANYGYTF
>TRBV5-4|.|TRBJ2-4|.
TGTGCCAGCAGCTCCCCTAAGGAAGCCAAAAACATTCAGTACTTC
CASSSPKEAKNIQYF
>TRBV2|.|TRBJ1-1|.
TGTGCCAGCAGTGAAGCGAGACAGCGGCTCACTGAAGCTTTCTTT
CASSEARQRLTEAFF
>TRBV5-6|.|TRBJ1-4|.
TGTGCCAGCAGCTTGCGAGGACCTGGGGAAAAACTGTTTTTT
CASSLRGPGEKLFF
>TRBV28|.|TRBJ1-4|.
TGTGCCAGCAGGGGGGAGGAAAAACTGTTTTTT
CASRGEEKLFF
>TRBV6-5|TRBD1|TRBJ1-5|.
TGTGCCAGCAGGACAGGGGCCCTCTCTAATCAGCCCCAGCATTTT
CASRTGALSNQPQHF
>TRBV7-2|TRBD2|TRBJ2-1|.
TGTGCCAGCAGCTTACCGGGGGGTTACAATGAGCAGTTCTTC
CASSLPGGYNEQFF
>TRBV4-1|TRBD1|TRBJ1-1|once
TGCGCCAGCAGCCAAGGCCCAGGACAGGAGAGGGCTTTCTTT
CASSQGPGQERAFF
>TRBV6-6|.|TRBJ1-5|.
TGTGCCAGCAATGGCCCGGTGAATCAGCCCCAGCATTTT
CASNGPVNQPQHF
>TRBV28|TRBD2|TRBJ2-5|.
TGTGCCAGCACGAGTTTCGGCAAACCGGGACTAGCGGGGGATCCAGCTCCCCAAGAGACCCAGTACTTC
CASTSFGKPGLAGDPAPQETQYF
>TRBV5-8|.|TRBJ1-5|.
TGTGCCAGCGCCGGGTCGACGGGGGAGAAGCCCCAGCATTTT
CASAGSTGEKPQHF
>TRBV7-9|.|TRBJ1-1|.
TGTGCCAGCACCGGACAACCAGATGACAGCCCTTCCCGATTTAATACTGAAGCTTTCTTT
CASTGQPDDSPSRFNTEAFF
>TRBV19|.|TRBJ1-2|.
TGTGCCAGTGGGCCAACTCCGGTGTACACCTTC
CASGPTPVYTF
>TRBV12-3/TRBV12-4|.|TRBJ2-2|few
TGTGCCAGCAGCCCTGACACCGGGGAGCTGTTTTTT
CASSPDTGELFF
>TRBV5-4|.|TRBJ1-2|few
TGTGCCAGCAGAAGCAGGCGGGACGGAGATGGCTACACCTTC
CASRSRRDGDGYTF
>TRBV2|.|TRBJ2-7|once
TGTGCCAGCTTGGCGGGGCTGACCTACGAGCAGTACTTC
CASLAGLTYEQYF
>TRBV5-6|.|TRBJ1-3|.
TGTGCCAGCAGCTTTAGGACAGTTAGTGCTGGAAACACCATATATTTT
CASSFRTVSAGNTIYF
>TRBV18|.|TRBJ1-5|.
TGTGCCAGCTCAGAACTAGGGGGGGTTAGCAATCAGCCCCAGCATTTT
CASSELGGVSNQPQHF
>TRBV28|.|TRBJ1-4|.
TGTGCCAGCACCTCTCCCACAAGACTGTTTTTT
CASTSPTRLFF
>TRBV7-2|.|TRBJ1-3|.
TGTGCCAGCAGCTTAGCTGGGGAAAACACCATATATTTT
CASSLAGENTIYF
>TRBV6-5|.|TRBJ1-4|.
TGTGCCAGCAGCCCCAGACAGTCAACTAATGAAAAACTGTTTTTT
CASSPRQSTNEKLFF
>TRBV4-1|.|TRBJ2-7|.
TGCGCCAGCAGCCAAGACCCTATTCGATTAGTAACGGCCATATACGAGCAGTACTTC
CASSQDPIRLVTAIYEQYF
>TRBV27|TRBD1|TRBJ1-6|.
TGTGCCAGCAGTCCGCGGACAGGGAATTCACCCCTCCACTTT
CASSPRTGNSPLHF
>TRBV20-1|TRBD1|TRBJ2-7|.
TGCAGTGCTAGTCCCTCGGACAGGCCGTCCTACGAGCAGTACTTC
CSASPSDRPSYEQYF
>TRBV6-2/TRBV6-3|.|TRBJ2-3|.
TGTGCCAGCGGTTTCTGGGTACACACAGATACGCAGTATTTT
CASGFWVHTDTQYF
>TRBV23-1|.|TRBJ2-4|.
TGCGCCAGCAGCCGAGGACAGACCGAAAAACACCTTCTAGCCAAAAACATTCAGTACTTC
CASSRGQTEKHLLAKNIQYF
>TRBV3-1/TRBV3-2|TRBD1|TRBJ2-3|few
TGTGCCAGCAGAAGACAGGGGGCAGATACGCAGTATTTT
CASRRQGADTQYF
>TRBV5-4|TRBD1|TRBJ2-1|.
TGTGCCAGCAGCCCGGGACAGCTGCCCTACAATGAGCAGTTCTTC
CASSPGQLPYNEQFF
>TRBV18|TRBD1|TRBJ1-1|once
TGTGCCAGCTCACCCGGACAGGGGAAGAACACTGAAGCTTTCTTT
CASSPGQGKNTEAFF
>TRBV5-6|.|TRBJ2-3|.
TGTGCCAGCAGCCGTAGACGGATTCGCACAGATACGCAGTATTTT
CASSRRRIRTDTQYF